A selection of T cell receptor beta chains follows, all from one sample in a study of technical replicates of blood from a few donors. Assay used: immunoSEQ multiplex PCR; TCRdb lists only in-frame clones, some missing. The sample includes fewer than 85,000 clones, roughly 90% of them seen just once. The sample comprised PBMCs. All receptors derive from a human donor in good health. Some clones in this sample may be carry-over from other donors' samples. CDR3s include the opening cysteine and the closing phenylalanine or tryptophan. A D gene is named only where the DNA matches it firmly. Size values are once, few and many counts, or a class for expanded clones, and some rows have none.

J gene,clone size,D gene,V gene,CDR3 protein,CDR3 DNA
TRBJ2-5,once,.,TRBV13,CASSLDRAGNDRETQYF,TGTGCCAGCAGCTTAGATCGGGCAGGGAATGATAGGGAGACCCAGTACTTC
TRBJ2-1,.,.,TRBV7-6,CASRERGSYNEQFF,TGTGCCAGCAGGGAGAGAGGCTCCTACAATGAGCAGTTCTTC
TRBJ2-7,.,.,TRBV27,CASSPWGGHEQYF,TGTGCCAGCAGCCCATGGGGGGGCCACGAGCAGTACTTC
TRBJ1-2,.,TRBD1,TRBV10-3,CAITQGAEANYGYTF,TGTGCCATCACTCAGGGGGCTGAAGCTAACTATGGCTACACCTTC
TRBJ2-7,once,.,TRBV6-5,CASMGPGEQYF,TGTGCCAGCATGGGGCCTGGCGAGCAGTACTTC
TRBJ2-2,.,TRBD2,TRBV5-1,CASSPPGREGTGELFF,TGCGCCAGCAGCCCCCCTGGGAGGGAGGGCACCGGGGAGCTGTTTTTT
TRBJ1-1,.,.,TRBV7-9,CASSLALGRSEAFF,TGTGCCAGCAGCTTAGCGCTGGGGCGATCTGAAGCTTTCTTT
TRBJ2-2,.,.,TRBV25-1,CASSGQGGFTGELFF,TGTGCCAGCAGTGGTCAGGGGGGCTTCACCGGGGAGCTGTTTTTT
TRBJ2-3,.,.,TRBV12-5,CASQAGRGDTQYF,TGTGCTAGTCAGGCGGGCAGGGGAGATACGCAGTATTTT
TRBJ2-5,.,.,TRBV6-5,CASRERQYQETQYF,TGTGCCAGCAGAGAGAGACAGTACCAAGAGACCCAGTACTTC
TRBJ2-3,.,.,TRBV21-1,CASSKGLAGSTDTQYF,TGTGCCAGCAGCAAAGGACTAGCGGGGAGCACAGATACGCAGTATTTT
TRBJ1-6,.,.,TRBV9,CASSVGSTGSPLHF,TGTGCCAGCAGCGTAGGGAGTACAGGGTCACCCCTCCACTTT
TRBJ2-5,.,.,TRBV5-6,CASSLLSPQETQYF,TGTGCCAGCAGCTTGCTATCCCCCCAAGAGACCCAGTACTTC
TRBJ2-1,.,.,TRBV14,CASSAYTVAYNEQFF,TGTGCCAGCAGCGCTTATACTGTAGCCTACAATGAGCAGTTCTTC
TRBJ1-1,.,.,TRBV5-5,CASSSQGFITEAFF,TGTGCCAGCAGTTCCCAGGGTTTTATCACTGAAGCTTTCTTT
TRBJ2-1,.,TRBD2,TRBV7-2,CASRFERGSYNEQFF,TGTGCCAGCCGGTTCGAGCGGGGCTCCTACAATGAGCAGTTCTTC
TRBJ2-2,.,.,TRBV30,CAWSRRGAGELFF,TGTGCCTGGAGTAGGAGAGGCGCCGGGGAGCTGTTTTTT
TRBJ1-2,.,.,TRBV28,CASSTTTNYGYTF,TGTGCCAGCAGCACAACAACTAACTATGGCTACACCTTC
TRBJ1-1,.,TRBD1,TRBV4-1,CASSPRQGELNTEAFF,TGCGCCAGCAGCCCCAGACAGGGAGAGCTGAACACTGAAGCTTTCTTT
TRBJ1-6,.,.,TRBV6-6,CASSAQQSSYNSPLHF,TGTGCCAGCAGTGCCCAACAGAGCTCCTATAATTCACCCCTCCACTTT
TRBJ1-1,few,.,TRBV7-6,CASSNSYTEAFF,TGTGCCAGCAGCAACAGCTACACTGAAGCTTTCTTT
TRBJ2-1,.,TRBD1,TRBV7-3,CASSPGDSEQFF,TGTGCCAGCAGCCCAGGGGACAGCGAGCAGTTCTTC
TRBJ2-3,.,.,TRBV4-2,CASSPRRGQGTDTQYF,TGTGCCAGCAGCCCAAGAAGGGGTCAGGGCACAGATACGCAGTATTTT
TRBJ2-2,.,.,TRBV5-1,CASSADNTGELFF,TGCGCCAGCAGCGCAGATAACACCGGGGAGCTGTTTTTT
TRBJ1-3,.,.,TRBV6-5,CASSARRYSGNTIYF,TGTGCCAGCAGCGCGAGGCGATACTCTGGAAACACCATATATTTT
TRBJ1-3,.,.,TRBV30,CARGSGNTIYF,TGTGCCCGGGGGTCTGGAAACACCATATATTTT
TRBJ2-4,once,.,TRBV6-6,CASSLTGGVNIQYF,TGTGCCAGCAGCCTCACAGGGGGGGTTAACATTCAGTACTTC
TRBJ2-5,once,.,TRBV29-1,CSARLEETQYF,TGCAGCGCGCGACTAGAGGAGACCCAGTACTTC
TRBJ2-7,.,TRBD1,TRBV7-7,CASNHRQGAREQYF,TGTGCCAGCAACCACAGACAGGGGGCGAGAGAGCAGTACTTC
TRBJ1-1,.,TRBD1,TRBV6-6,CASSLGTGFVSEAFF,TGTGCCAGCAGTCTAGGGACAGGGTTTGTGTCTGAAGCTTTCTTT
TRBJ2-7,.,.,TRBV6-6,CASTRGREGGEQYF,TGTGCCAGCACCAGGGGGCGGGAGGGAGGCGAGCAGTACTTC
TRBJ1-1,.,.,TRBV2,CASKGFTEAFF,TGTGCCAGCAAGGGGTTCACTGAAGCTTTCTTT
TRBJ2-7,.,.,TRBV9,CASSVRGTGYEQYF,TGTGCCAGCAGCGTCCGGGGGACGGGGTACGAGCAGTACTTC
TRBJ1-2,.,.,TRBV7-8,CASSLVPGRGDGYTF,TGTGCCAGCAGCTTAGTTCCTGGCAGGGGAGATGGCTACACCTTC
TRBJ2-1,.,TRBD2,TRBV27,CASRIETSVNNEQFF,TGTGCCAGCCGAATTGAGACTAGCGTCAACAATGAGCAGTTCTTC
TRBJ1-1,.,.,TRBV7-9,CASSLGPYTEAFF,TGTGCCAGCAGCCTCGGTCCGTACACTGAAGCTTTCTTT
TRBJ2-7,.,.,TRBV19,CASSPKTESLEQYF,TGTGCCAGTAGTCCAAAGACGGAGTCCCTGGAGCAGTACTTC